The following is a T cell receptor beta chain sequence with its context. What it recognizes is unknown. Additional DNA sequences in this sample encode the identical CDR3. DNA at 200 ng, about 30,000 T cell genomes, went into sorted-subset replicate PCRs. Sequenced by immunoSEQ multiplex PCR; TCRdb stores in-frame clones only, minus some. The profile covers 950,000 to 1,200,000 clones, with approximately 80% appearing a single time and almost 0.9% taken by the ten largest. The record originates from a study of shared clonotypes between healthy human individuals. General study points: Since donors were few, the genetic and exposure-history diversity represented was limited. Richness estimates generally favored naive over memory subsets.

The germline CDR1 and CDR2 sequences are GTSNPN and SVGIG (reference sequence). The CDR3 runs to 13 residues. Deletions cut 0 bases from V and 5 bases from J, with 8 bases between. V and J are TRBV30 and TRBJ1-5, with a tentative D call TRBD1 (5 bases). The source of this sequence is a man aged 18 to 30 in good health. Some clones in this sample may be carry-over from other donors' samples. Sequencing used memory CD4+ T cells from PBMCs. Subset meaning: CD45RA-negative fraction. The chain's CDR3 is CAWSVGRDQPQHF. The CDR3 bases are TGTGCCTGGAGTGTGGGGCGGGATCAGCCCCAGCATTTT.